Below, 23 T cell receptor beta chains from the same sample are listed, as sequenced in a study of blood T cell repertoires in COVID-19. The repertoire was sequenced with immunoSEQ multiplex PCR; TCRdb's copy has only in-frame clones and lacks some. The table lists about 20,000 clones, over 70% of them singletons, with 3% to 4% in the top ten. Sequences were obtained from peripheral blood. These receptors were taken from a human donor in a cohort sampled during active COVID-19.

This chain's CDR3 is CASSPVGQAPWGYYEQYF. The CDR3 DNA follows: TGTGCCAGCAGCCCTGTCGGACAGGCTCCCTGGGGATACTACGAGCAGTACTTC. The J gene is TRBJ2-7, the V gene TRBV12-1; the table gives TRBD1 as D, unverified against the DNA. TRBV12-1 is an annotated pseudogene. The CDR3 loop spans 18 amino acids.

The chain employs TRBV6-2 or TRBV6-3 and TRBJ2-1, with TRBD2 matching 10 bases. The CDR3 consists of 16 residues. The V and J ends lost 0 bases and 6 bases, in that order; junction bases with no gene match: 5. Germline CDR1 is MNHEY and CDR2 is SVGEGT. The CDR3 DNA sequence: TGTGCCAGCAGTTACTCGGGAAGCGGGAGGGCCAATGAGCAGTTCTTC. Translated: CASSYSGSGRANEQFF.

The V gene is TRBV5-5, the J gene TRBJ2-5; D is possibly TRBD2 (5 bases). CDR3 size: 14 residues. The V gene's germline CDR1 is SGHKS and CDR2 YYEKEE (reference sequence). V was clipped by 4 bases and J by 5 bases, with 15 bases between them. The CDR3 DNA is TGTGCCAGCAGCCCCGGACTCCGTTGGGAGACCCAGTACTTC. Translating gives CASSPGLRWETQYF.

The rearrangement links TRBV9 to TRBJ2-2; possibly TRBD1 for D (6 bases). V dropped 3 bases and J dropped 6 bases, with 6 bases sitting between them. This CDR3 contains 12 residues. Germline values: CDR1 SGDLS, CDR2 YYNGEE. The CDR3 region has the DNA TGTGCCAGCAGCGAGGGGGCCGGGGAGCTGTTTTTT. Its translation: CASSEGAGELFF.

The V gene is TRBV5-4, the J gene TRBJ2-1; D possibly corresponds to TRBD2 (7 bases). The CDR3 sequence is 15 residues long. Trimming shortened V by 6 bases and J by 0 bases, and 13 bases separated the two germline ends. Germline CDR1 SGHNT, CDR2 YYREEE (reference sequence). The CDR3 nucleotides are TGTGCCAGCACAGAAGGGGGGGGCTCCTACAATGAGCAGTTCTTC. This gives the protein CASTEGGGSYNEQFF.

V is TRBV7-9 and J is TRBJ2-1; a weak D match, TRBD2 (6 bases). CDR1 is SEHNR and CDR2 is FQNEAQ in the germline V gene (reference sequence). The CDR3 covers 15 residues. V was pared by 9 bases and J by 0 bases, with 15 bases between. As DNA, the CDR3 is TGTGCCAGTTCGGTAGCGGAAAGCTCCTACAATGAGCAGTTCTTC. Its protein is CASSVAESSYNEQFF.

This clone was picked up a small number of times. The V gene is TRBV27, the J gene TRBJ2-7; 8 bases are shared with TRBD1. CDR3 size: 16 residues. Germline CDR1 is MNHEY and CDR2 is SMNVEV (reference sequence). The ends lost 3 bases at V and 0 bases at J; junction bases unmatched: 7. The CDR3 DNA is TGTGCCAGCAGTTTTTTTATGGGACAGGCCTCCTACGAGCAGTACTTC. Its translation is CASSFFMGQASYEQYF.

The genes are TRBV28 and TRBJ2-5; 8 nucleotides align to TRBD2. The CDR3 sequence is 15 residues long. Germline V lookup: CDR1 MDHEN, CDR2 SYDVKM. V gave up 5 bases and J gave up 5 bases; unmatched junction bases: 10. The CDR3 DNA follows: TGTGCCAGCAGTCCGTTCAGCGGGAGCGGGGAGACCCAGTACTTC. Translation gives CASSPFSGSGETQYF.

This chain joins TRBV10-2 and TRBJ2-1; 7 nucleotides align to TRBD2. After removal of 4 bases from V and 2 bases from J, the junction contained 8 bases not matched to a gene. The CDR3 is 16 residues long. Looked up from germline, CDR1 is WSHSY and CDR2 is SAAADI. CDR3: CASSGASGQAYNEQFF. DNA of the CDR3: TGCGCCAGCAGTGGGGCTAGCGGCCAGGCCTACAATGAGCAGTTCTTC.

J is TRBJ2-1 and V is TRBV28; 9 nucleotides match TRBD2. The CDR3 consists of 15 residues. The V segment lost 5 bases and the J segment 4 bases; nucleotides outside the gene matches: 6. Germline values: CDR1 MDHEN, CDR2 SYDVKM. The CDR3 spells CASSLASGDYNEQFF. CDR3 bases: TGTGCCAGCAGTCTCGCTAGCGGGGATTACAATGAGCAGTTCTTC.

The chain uses TRBV18 and TRBJ1-1; D is perhaps TRBD1 (6 bases). Looked up from germline, CDR1 is KGHSH and CDR2 is LQKENI. The ends were cut back, 4 bases at V and 0 bases at J, with 21 bases in the middle. The length of the CDR3 is 18 residues. The CDR3 DNA reads as TGTGCCAGCTCACATATAAACAGGGCTACTCTATTGAACACTGAAGCTTTCTTT. Protein: CASSHINRATLLNTEAFF.

J is TRBJ2-2 and V is TRBV4-2; 10 bases agree with TRBD2. CDR3 size: 17 residues. Per germline, CDR1 LGHNA and CDR2 YNFKEQ. Germline trimming cut 1 base from V and 0 bases from J; bases unmatched to any gene: 2. For the CDR3, the DNA is TGTGCCAGCAGCCAAGTCGGACTAGCGGCGAACACCGGGGAGCTGTTTTTT. Protein product: CASSQVGLAANTGELFF.

CDR3: CASSKRTAREYEQYF. The CDR3 DNA sequence: TGCGCCAGCAGCAAACGGACAGCTCGAGAATACGAGCAGTACTTC. This chain links TRBV5-1 with TRBJ2-7, with a weak D call TRBD1 (6 bases). The CDR3 consists of 15 residues. V gave up 4 bases and J gave up 4 bases, with 18 bases separating them. Germline CDR1 reads SGHRS; CDR2 reads YFSETQ.

The genes are TRBV2 and TRBJ2-3, with 11 bases that match TRBD2. The CDR3 is 16 amino acids. The germline CDR1 and CDR2 sequences are SNHLY and FYNNEI. V trimming: 5 bases; J trimming: 9 bases; junction bases outside the gene matches: 13. The CDR3 sequence is CASSRMTSGTASTQYF. The CDR3 region has the DNA TGTGCCAGCAGTCGCATGACTAGCGGGACCGCGTCGACGCAGTATTTT.

J is TRBJ2-1 and V is TRBV28, with 10 bases matching TRBD2. The CDR3 length is 17 residues. Germline CDR1 MDHEN, CDR2 SYDVKM. J was trimmed by 2 bases and V by 1 base; bases with no gene match: 5. The DNA for the CDR3 is TGTGCCAGCAGTTTATCCCCGACTAGCGGGCCCTACAATGAGCAGTTCTTC. Its protein product is CASSLSPTSGPYNEQFF.

The V call is TRBV27, the J call TRBJ2-7; D uncertain. This CDR3 has 15 amino acids. Germline V gene lookup returns CDR1 MNHEY and CDR2 SMNVEV (reference sequence). The ends were cut back, 0 bases at V and 0 bases at J, with 9 bases in the middle. The CDR3 region has the DNA TGTGCCAGCAGTTTATCCGGCGGCAACTCCTACGAGCAGTACTTC. Amino acids: CASSLSGGNSYEQYF.

This clone was found once. The rearrangement uses TRBV18 and TRBJ1-1; D gene unclear. The germline V and J ends were trimmed by 1 base and 4 bases, with 13 bases remaining between them. Germline V lookup: CDR1 KGHSH, CDR2 LQKENI. The CDR3 has 15 amino acids. CDR3 in amino acids: CASSPLDGPGTEAFF. The CDR3 region has the DNA TGTGCCAGCTCACCACTAGACGGTCCGGGCACTGAAGCTTTCTTT.

The V gene is TRBV9, the J gene TRBJ2-7; 8 bases fit TRBD1. The ends lost 4 bases at V and 0 bases at J; junction bases unmatched: 6. The CDR3 length is 15 residues. Per the germline V gene, CDR1 is SGDLS and CDR2 is YYNGEE. For the CDR3, the DNA is TGTGCCAGCAGCCCAGCCAGGGGGCTCTCCTACGAGCAGTACTTC. Translation: CASSPARGLSYEQYF.

This clone appeared a single time. This chain uses TRBV29-1 with TRBJ2-1; TRBD2 matches 12 bases. CDR3 length equals 17 residues. With V trimmed by 2 bases and J by 4 bases, 9 bases remained unmatched. The germline gives CDR1 SQVTM, CDR2 ANQGSEA. CDR3 amino acids: CSVESLLAGGPYNEQFF. The DNA of the CDR3 is TGCAGCGTTGAATCTCTTCTAGCGGGAGGGCCTTACAATGAGCAGTTCTTC.

The chain carries TRBV2 and TRBJ2-2, with 10 bases aligning to TRBD1. Germline V gene sequence: CDR1 SNHLY, CDR2 FYNNEI. Germline trimming cut 8 bases from V and 7 bases from J; bases unmatched to any gene: 7. This CDR3 comprises 14 residues. This CDR3 is CASQTGGVNGELFF. The CDR3 DNA reads as TGTGCCAGCCAGACAGGGGGCGTTAACGGGGAGCTGTTTTTT.

The gene calls are TRBV5-1 and TRBJ2-2, with TRBD1 matching 11 bases. The J segment lost 4 bases and the V segment lost 3 bases, leaving 2 bases of the junction unmatched. Germline assignment: CDR1 SGHRS and CDR2 YFSETQ. The CDR3 loop spans 15 amino acids. CDR3 nucleotides: TGCGCCAGCAGCTCCGGACAGGGGGCCACCGGGGAGCTGTTTTTT. Its protein product is CASSSGQGATGELFF.

CDR3 amino acids: CASSKQASGANVLTF. The DNA of the CDR3 is TGTGCCAGTAGCAAACAGGCCTCTGGGGCCAACGTCCTGACTTTC. The gene calls are TRBV19 and TRBJ2-6, with TRBD1 as a possible D gene (5 bases). Germline-derived CDR1 and CDR2 are LNHDA and SQIVND (reference sequence). CDR3 length equals 15 residues. V lost 6 bases, J lost 0 bases, and 9 bases lay in between.

CDR3 coding DNA: TGTGCCAGCCGGGGACTAGCGGGTACCTTTGAGCAGTTCTTC. This translates into CASRGLAGTFEQFF. The chain recombines TRBV4-2 with TRBJ2-1; TRBD2 matches at 12 bases. The CDR3 extends over 14 amino acids. The germline gives CDR1 LGHNA, CDR2 YNFKEQ. With V trimmed by 8 bases and J by 9 bases, 8 bases remained unmatched.